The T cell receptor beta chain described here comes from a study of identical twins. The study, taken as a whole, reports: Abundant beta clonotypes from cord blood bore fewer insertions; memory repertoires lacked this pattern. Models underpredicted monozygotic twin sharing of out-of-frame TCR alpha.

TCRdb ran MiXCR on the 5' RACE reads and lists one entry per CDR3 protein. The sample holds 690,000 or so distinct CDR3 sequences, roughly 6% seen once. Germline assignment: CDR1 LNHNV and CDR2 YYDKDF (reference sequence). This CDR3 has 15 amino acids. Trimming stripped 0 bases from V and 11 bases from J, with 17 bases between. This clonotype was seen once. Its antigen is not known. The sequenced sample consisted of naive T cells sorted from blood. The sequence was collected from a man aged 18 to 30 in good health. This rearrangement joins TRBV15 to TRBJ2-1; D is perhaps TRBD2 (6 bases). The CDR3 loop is CATSRDRGLSGKQFF. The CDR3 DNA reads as TGTGCCACCAGCAGAGATAGGGGCCTTAGCGGCAAGCAGTTCTTC.